This TCR beta chain came from a study of monozygotic twins with cystic fibrosis. Remarks on this clone: Its antigen is unidentified.

The V end lost 8 bases, the J end lost 4 bases, and 11 bases lay between the germline ends. The CDR3 contains 13 residues. The germline gives CDR1 SGHVS, CDR2 FQNEAQ. General study results and limits: Clonality was generally low (median around 0.009), higher in the most severe patients. Co-twins had the most similar V usage for 13 of 16 pairs, J for 8.

The repertoire was sequenced with immunoSEQ multiplex PCR; TCRdb's copy has only in-frame clones and lacks some. Of around 10,000 clones in the sample, around 97% were seen once. Sequencing was done on a sample of blood. This TCR was recovered from a boy aged 5-17 years with cystic fibrosis. This rearrangement joins TRBV7-8 to TRBJ2-2; D is possibly TRBD1 (5 bases). Written as DNA, the CDR3 is TGTGCCAGCGAACAGGCTGGCACCGGGGAGCTGTTTTTT. Translating it yields CASEQAGTGELFF.